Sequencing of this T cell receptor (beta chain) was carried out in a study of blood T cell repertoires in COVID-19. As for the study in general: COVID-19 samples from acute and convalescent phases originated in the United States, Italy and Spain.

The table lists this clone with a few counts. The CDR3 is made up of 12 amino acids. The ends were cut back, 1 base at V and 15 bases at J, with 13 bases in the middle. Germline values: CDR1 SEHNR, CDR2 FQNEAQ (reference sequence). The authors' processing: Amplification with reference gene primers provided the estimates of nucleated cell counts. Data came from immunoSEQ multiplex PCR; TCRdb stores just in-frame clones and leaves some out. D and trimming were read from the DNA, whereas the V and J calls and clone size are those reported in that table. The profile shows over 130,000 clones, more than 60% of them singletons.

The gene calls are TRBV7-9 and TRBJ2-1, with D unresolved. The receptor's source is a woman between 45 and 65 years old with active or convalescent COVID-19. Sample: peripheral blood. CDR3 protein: CASSLELRGLFF. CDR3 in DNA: TGTGCCAGCAGCTTAGAACTTAGAGGTTTGTTCTTC.